Listed here are 32 T cell receptor beta chains from one sample, sequenced in a study of T cells after yellow fever vaccination. Using its own MiXCR run on the 5' RACE reads, TCRdb lists one record per CDR3 protein. The sample holds some 600,000 distinct CDR3 sequences, about a sixth seen once. The sample was PBMCs, taken 5 days after the first yellow fever vaccination. Receptors were obtained from a man aged 18 to 30 who received the YFV17D yellow fever vaccine.

This chain uses TRBV18 with TRBJ1-4; D is unclear. CDR1 KGHSH and CDR2 LQKENI come from the germline V gene. CDR3 length: 18 residues. V was cut by 3 bases and J by 2 bases, with 19 bases left in between. CDR3 loop: CASSPIPPGTPTNEKLFF. CDR3 bases: TGTGCCAGCTCACCGATTCCCCCAGGAACCCCTACTAATGAAAAACTGTTTTTT.

This CDR3 reads CASIPTGDTDTQYF. CDR3 coding DNA: TGCGCCAGCATTCCCACAGGGGATACAGATACGCAGTATTTT. This sequence joins TRBV5-1 and TRBJ2-3, with TRBD1 identical over 7 bases. Germline V gives CDR1 SGHRS, CDR2 YFSETQ. The CDR3 contains 14 residues. Trimming took 6 bases from V and 3 from J; bases not matched to a gene: 7.

The J gene is TRBJ2-1, the V gene TRBV4-2; TRBD2 aligns across 13 bases. Looked up from germline, CDR1 is LGHNA and CDR2 is YNFKEQ. This CDR3 is 17 amino acids long. V trimming: 0 bases; J trimming: 8 bases; junction bases outside the gene matches: 7. CDR3 loop: CASSQESLAGGPYEQFF. CDR3 nucleotides: TGTGCCAGCAGCCAAGAGTCACTAGCGGGGGGGCCCTATGAGCAGTTCTTC.

This clonotype was detected a few times. This chain uses TRBV2 with TRBJ1-1, with TRBD1 as a possible D gene (5 bases). Trimming removed 8 bases from V and 3 bases from J, with 28 bases in between. CDR3 length equals 18 residues. In germline, CDR1 is SNHLY, CDR2 FYNNEI. The DNA for the CDR3 is TGTGCCAGCGGAGGCCGGCCTGACGCCGGCGACAGAGACACTGAAGCTTTCTTT. Amino acids: CASGGRPDAGDRDTEAFF.

V is TRBV5-1 and J is TRBJ1-1; D is uncertain. Trimming shortened V by 1 base and J by 5 bases, and 12 bases separated the two germline ends. The CDR3 is 14 residues long. The V gene's germline CDR1 is SGHRS and CDR2 YFSETQ. The CDR3 loop reads CASSLTGRTTEAFF. In DNA, the CDR3 is TGCGCCAGCAGCTTGACGGGCAGAACAACTGAAGCTTTCTTT.

Note on this clonotype: At one boundary the junction diverges from the germline segment, which might be a read error. The chain links TRBV5-1 to TRBJ1-3, with no clear D. Germline assignment: CDR1 SGHRS and CDR2 YFSETQ. The CDR3 is 14 amino acids. This CDR3 reads CASSSTRSVNTIYF. For the CDR3, the DNA is TGCGCCAGCTCATCCACTCGCTCTGTAAACACCATATATTTT.

V is TRBV7-9 and J is TRBJ2-7, with 9 bases fitting TRBD1. V lost 5 bases and J lost 6; bases outside the gene matches: 5. The length of the CDR3 is 13 residues. Germline V gene sequence: CDR1 SEHNR, CDR2 FQNEAQ (reference sequence). The CDR3 spells CASSPTGGGEQYF. The CDR3, as DNA: TGTGCCAGCAGCCCTACAGGGGGCGGCGAGCAGTACTTC. Based on the CDR3 plus reference TRBV7-9 and TRBJ2-7, the full variable domain is DTGVSQNPRHKITKRGQNVTFRCDPISEHNRLYWYRQTLGQGPEFLTYFQNEAQLEKSRLLSDRFSAERPKGSFSTLEIQRTEQGDSAMYLCASSPTGGGEQYFGPGTRLTVT.

In this sample, this clonotype turned up a few times. This CDR3 fails to terminate in the conserved phenylalanine or tryptophan, so it likely reflects a read error. Because the CDR3's place on the DNA is in doubt, the DNA is left out and the CDR3 is given as listed by TCRdb. This chain uses TRBV12-3 or TRBV12-4 with TRBJ1-2. The CDR3 is made up of 13 amino acids, end residues included. The CDR3 is CASSLVDRRSLAI.

This clonotype was counted a few times. The chain has TRBV20-1 and TRBJ1-5; D gene unclear. This CDR3 is 12 amino acids long. V lost 6 bases, J lost 7 bases, and 13 bases lay in between. Looked up from germline, CDR1 is DFQATT and CDR2 is SNEGSKA (reference sequence). The DNA for the CDR3 is TGCAGTGCAAAAGAAGCACGGCAGCCCCAGCATTTT. It encodes CSAKEARQPQHF.

This chain uses TRBV20-1 with TRBJ2-2; D not certain. The length of the CDR3 is 14 residues. V was trimmed by 6 bases and J by 0 bases, leaving 11 bases between them. CDR1 is DFQATT, CDR2 SNEGSKA, per germline (reference sequence). This CDR3 reads CSALHSPNTGELFF. CDR3 DNA sequence: TGCAGTGCCTTACACAGCCCGAACACCGGGGAGCTGTTTTTT.

This clonotype showed up just a few times. The chain combines TRBV6-1 with TRBJ1-1; possibly TRBD1 for D (6 bases). From germline, CDR1 is MNHNS and CDR2 SASEGT. V was pared by 7 bases and J by 5 bases, with 20 bases between. The CDR3 is 15 residues long. The chain's CDR3 is CASIKRASGATEAFF. Here the CDR3 DNA reads TGTGCCAGCATTAAACGAGCTTCGGGGGCAACTGAAGCTTTCTTT.

The chain couples TRBV5-1 to TRBJ2-5, with 15 bases identical to TRBD2. The CDR3 consists of 15 residues. The V gene end was trimmed by 4 bases and the J gene end by 4 bases; junction bases not matched to a gene: 2. Germline assignment: CDR1 SGHRS and CDR2 YFSETQ. In nucleotides, the CDR3 is TGCGCCAGCAGCGGGGGACTAGCGGGAGGAGAGACCCAGTACTTC. This encodes CASSGGLAGGETQYF.

The CDR3 reads CASSLGAAEYEQYV. DNA of the CDR3: TGTGCCAGCAGCTTAGGCGCGGCGGAATACGAGCAGTACGTC. The chain links TRBV7-2 to TRBJ2-7; D call uncertain. The CDR3 is 14 amino acids. V dropped 1 base and J dropped 4 bases, with 11 bases sitting between them. CDR1 SGHTA and CDR2 FQGNSA come from the germline V gene.

The rearrangement links TRBV20-1 to TRBJ2-2, with 7 nucleotides matching TRBD1. CDR1 and CDR2 (germline): DFQATT, SNEGSKA (reference sequence). With V trimmed by 3 bases and J by 5 bases, 6 bases remained unmatched. This CDR3 is 14 amino acids long. DNA for the CDR3: TGCAGTGCTAGCGCGAACAGGGGAACCGGGGAGCTGTTTTTT. Translated, it gives CSASANRGTGELFF.

This sequence joins TRBV7-2 and TRBJ1-6; no firm D call. Germline assignment: CDR1 SGHTA and CDR2 FQGNSA. The CDR3 runs 12 residues. Deletions cut 2 bases from V and 11 bases from J, with 7 bases between. Here the CDR3 reads CASSLFGPPLHF. CDR3 sequence (DNA): TGTGCCAGCAGCTTATTCGGCCCACCCCTCCACTTT.

This rearrangement joins TRBV29-1 to TRBJ2-2; TRBD1 agrees at 9 bases. Germline loops: CDR1 SQVTM, CDR2 ANQGSEA. This CDR3 is 15 amino acids long. The ends lost 2 bases at V and 5 bases at J; junction bases unmatched: 6. CDR3 in amino acids: CSVEQTGGSTGELFF. DNA of the CDR3: TGCAGCGTTGAACAGACAGGGGGTTCAACCGGGGAGCTGTTTTTT.

This clonotype showed up just a few times. The chain has TRBV7-9 and TRBJ2-7; 7 bases are shared with TRBD1. V shed 3 bases, J shed 5 bases, and the junction held 4 bases outside the gene matches. The germline CDR1 and CDR2 sequences are SEHNR and FQNEAQ (reference sequence). This CDR3 comprises 13 residues. The CDR3 sequence is CASSLGQTNEQYV. The CDR3, as DNA: TGTGCCAGCAGCTTGGGACAGACCAACGAGCAGTACGTC.

The chain couples TRBV28 to TRBJ2-2; no clear D. The CDR3 spans 13 residues. Trimming removed 7 bases at V and 7 bases at J, with 13 bases between. Germline loops: CDR1 MDHEN, CDR2 SYDVKM. CDR3: CASTNSRDGELFF. The DNA for the CDR3 is TGTGCCAGCACCAACTCTAGGGACGGGGAGCTGTTTTTT.

This clonotype was detected a few times. The V call is TRBV20-1, the J call TRBJ1-2; D is unclear. Trimming pared 5 bases from V and 2 bases from J, leaving 9 bases between. Germline CDR1 DFQATT, CDR2 SNEGSKA (reference sequence). The CDR3 extends over 12 amino acids. The CDR3 here is CSASTTNYGYTF. In nucleotides, the CDR3 is TGCAGTGCTTCGACAACAAACTATGGCTACACCTTC.

This chain uses TRBV19 with TRBJ1-2, with D possibly matching TRBD1 (5 bases). Trimming removed 9 bases from V and 4 bases from J, with 12 bases in between. Germline loops: CDR1 LNHDA, CDR2 SQIVND (reference sequence). This CDR3 has 12 amino acids. In DNA, the CDR3 is TGTGCCAGCAGTGACAGTTTCTATGGCTACACCTTC. Its translation is CASSDSFYGYTF.

The rearrangement joins TRBV20-1 to TRBJ2-2, with D tentatively TRBD2 (6 bases). The CDR3 runs to 15 residues. The ends were cut back, 4 bases at V and 6 bases at J, with 18 bases in the middle. The germline V gene has CDR1 DFQATT and CDR2 SNEGSKA (reference sequence). The CDR3 reads CSAKAPRGYAGELFF. The CDR3 DNA sequence: TGCAGTGCTAAGGCGCCCCGGGGGTATGCCGGGGAGCTGTTTTTT.

This clonotype has a count of ten or more. The rearrangement links TRBV7-9 to TRBJ1-2; 8 nucleotides match TRBD1. The V and J ends lost 3 bases and 3 bases, in that order; junction bases with no gene match: 3. Germline CDR1 SEHNR, CDR2 FQNEAQ (reference sequence). The CDR3 extends over 14 amino acids. CDR3 amino acids: CASSFGQGDYGYTF. Written as DNA, the CDR3 is TGTGCCAGCAGCTTTGGACAGGGTGACTATGGCTACACCTTC. Combining the CDR3 with reference TRBV7-9 and TRBJ1-2 gives the whole variable domain DTGVSQNPRHKITKRGQNVTFRCDPISEHNRLYWYRQTLGQGPEFLTYFQNEAQLEKSRLLSDRFSAERPKGSFSTLEIQRTEQGDSAMYLCASSFGQGDYGYTFGSGTRLTVV.

This clonotype occurred a few times. The V call is TRBV15, the J call TRBJ1-6; D not resolved. Trimming left V 3 bases short and J 7 bases short, with 4 bases between. Germline V gene data show CDR1 as LNHNV and CDR2 as YYDKDF (reference sequence). This CDR3 has 12 amino acids. CDR3 in amino acids: CATSSENSPLHF. DNA for the CDR3: TGTGCCACCAGCAGCGAAAATTCACCCCTCCACTTT.

This clonotype has just a few counts. In DNA, the CDR3 is TGTGCCAGCAGCTTCGAGTCAGGGGTAGGCTACACCTTC. Translation: CASSFESGVGYTF. This chain links TRBV7-2 with TRBJ1-2; D perhaps matches TRBD1 (6 bases). Germline V gene data show CDR1 as SGHTA and CDR2 as FQGNSA. V shed 3 bases and J shed 8 bases, with 13 bases lying between them. The CDR3 totals 13 residues.

This clonotype was seen at least ten times. The gene calls are TRBV6-5 and TRBJ1-2; 9 bases fit TRBD1. This CDR3 is built from 15 residues. Trimming took 6 bases from V and 7 from J; bases not matched to a gene: 12. Germline V gives CDR1 MNHEY, CDR2 SVGAGI. CDR3 sequence (DNA): TGTGCCAGCAGCTTACGTAAACAGGGGGCGTCTGGCTACACCTTC. Protein: CASSLRKQGASGYTF.

In its sample, this clonotype was seen a few times. The chain joins TRBV7-9 to TRBJ2-7; D possibly matches TRBD1 or TRBD2 (5 bases each). This CDR3 spans 13 amino acids. The V and J ends lost 1 base and 7 bases respectively, with 11 bases between them. From germline, CDR1 is SEHNR and CDR2 FQNEAQ (reference sequence). CDR3 amino acids: CASSLGGFREQYF. For the CDR3, the DNA is TGTGCCAGCAGCTTAGGGGGGTTCAGAGAGCAGTACTTC.

The chain links TRBV10-3 to TRBJ2-7; TRBD2 is a possible D gene (5 bases). Per germline, CDR1 ENHRY and CDR2 SYGVKD. V gave up 5 bases and J gave up 2 bases, with 10 bases separating them. The CDR3 totals 13 residues. The CDR3 loop is CAISSSATYEQYF. CDR3 in DNA: TGTGCCATCAGTAGTAGCGCAACCTACGAGCAGTACTTC.

The J gene is TRBJ2-7, the V gene TRBV7-9; unclear D gene. Looked up from germline, CDR1 is SEHNR and CDR2 is FQNEAQ (reference sequence). The V and J ends lost 8 bases and 2 bases respectively, with 10 bases between them. CDR3 length equals 12 residues. The DNA for the CDR3 is TGTGCCAGCGTAGGCTCGACCTACGAGCAGTACTTC. This sequence encodes CASVGSTYEQYF.

The CDR3 sequence is CASSLNGGVTDTQYF. CDR3 nucleotides: TGTGCCAGCAGCTTAAACGGGGGAGTTACAGATACGCAGTATTTT. This chain connects TRBV7-9 to TRBJ2-3, with a weak D call TRBD2 (6 bases). Between the trimmed V and J ends, which lost 2 bases and 3 bases, there was a span of 12 bases. The germline gives CDR1 SEHNR, CDR2 FQNEAQ (reference sequence). The CDR3 length is 15 residues.

The V and J genes are TRBV25-1 and TRBJ2-1; a possible D gene is TRBD1 (5 bases). Germline-derived CDR1 and CDR2 are MGHDK and SYGVNS. V lost 5 bases and J lost 7, with 15 bases in between. The CDR3 extends over 14 amino acids. CDR3 protein: CASSLQGSLNEQFF. The CDR3 DNA reads TGTGCCAGCAGTCTCCAGGGTAGTCTAAATGAGCAGTTCTTC. Full variable domain (missing parts from reference TRBV25-1 and TRBJ2-1): EADIYQTPRYLVIGTGKKITLECSQTMGHDKMYWYQQDPGMELHLIHYSYGVNSTEKGDLSSESTVSRIRTEHFPLTLESARPSHTSQYLCASSLQGSLNEQFFGPGTRLTVL.

The chain combines TRBV7-7 with TRBJ2-5, with D perhaps matching TRBD1 or TRBD2 (7 bases each). V shed 5 bases and J shed 9 bases, with 19 bases lying between them. The germline CDR1 and CDR2 sequences are SSHAT and FNYEAQ (reference sequence). The CDR3 is made up of 14 amino acids. This CDR3 reads CASSDNSGGGAQYF. CDR3 nucleotide sequence: TGTGCCAGCAGCGATAATTCAGGGGGGGGAGCCCAGTACTTC. Combining the CDR3 with reference TRBV7-7 and TRBJ2-5 gives the whole variable domain GAGVSQSPRYKVTKRGQDVTLRCDPISSHATLYWYQQALGQGPEFLTYFNYEAQPDKSGLPSDRFSAERPEGSISTLTIQRTEQRDSAMYRCASSDNSGGGAQYFGPGTRLLVL.

V gene TRBV9 combines with J gene TRBJ2-5; D not resolved. From germline, CDR1 is SGDLS and CDR2 YYNGEE. CDR3 length: 13 residues. Trimming cost V 1 base and J 1 base, with 5 bases left between them. The CDR3 DNA sequence: TGTGCCAGCAGCGTAAAGGGCCAAGAGACCCAGTACTTC. It translates to CASSVKGQETQYF.